Listed below are T cell receptor beta chains from one sample, sequenced in a study of cytomegalovirus exposure and HLA in healthy donors. TCRdb's table, derived via immunoSEQ multiplex PCR, lists solely in-frame clones and lacks some. Here the sample spans about 100,000 clones, about 70% being singletons. The sequencing sample was made of PBMCs. The receptors were sampled from a female donor in good health and CMV-seropositive. The CDR3 runs from the conserved cysteine through the conserved F or W. D genes are given only for firm matches. Clone size is shown for a subset of rows, as once, few, many or a class of expanded clone.

J gene | clone size | D gene | V gene | CDR3 DNA | CDR3 protein
TRBJ1-6 | NA | NA | TRBV6-1 | TGTGCCAGCAGTGAAGCCCGGAGGATAAATTCACCCCTCCACTTT | CASSEARRINSPLHF
TRBJ2-7 | NA | TRBD1 | TRBV7-3 | TGTGCCAGCAGCAAGACAGGGGCCGAGGCCGAGCAGTACTTC | CASSKTGAEAEQYF
TRBJ1-1 | few | TRBD1 | TRBV7-2 | TGTGCCAGCAGCTCCGCAGGGGGCAACACTGAAGCTTTCTTT | CASSSAGGNTEAFF
TRBJ2-7 | NA | TRBD1 | TRBV28 | TGTGCCAGCCCTAAGCCCGGGACAGACGACTACGAGCAGTACTTC | CASPKPGTDDYEQYF
TRBJ1-1 | NA | TRBD1 | TRBV7-2 | TGTGCCAGCAGCTTAGTGGTGACAGGGGGCACCGTTATTCAGCCTTTCTTT | CASSLVVTGGTVIQPFF
TRBJ1-5 | NA | NA | TRBV5-6 | TGTGCCAGCGCTAGGGTGGGGCAACGGCAGCCCCAGCATTTT | CASARVGQRQPQHF
TRBJ2-5 | NA | NA | TRBV10-3 | TGTGCCATCAGTGAGTCGGCGGGGCAAGAGACCCAGTACTTC | CAISESAGQETQYF
TRBJ1-5 | NA | TRBD1 | TRBV29-1 | TGCAGCGTTCAGACAGGGCTGAATCAGCCCCAGCATTTT | CSVQTGLNQPQHF
TRBJ2-1 | NA | TRBD2 | TRBV5-6 | TGTGCCAGCACCCGCCTAGCGGGGGGAGAGCAGTTCTTC | CASTRLAGGEQFF
TRBJ2-1 | few | TRBD1 | TRBV10-3 | TGTGCCATCAGTGAGCCACACAGGGGGCTTAGTAGTGAGCAGTTCTTC | CAISEPHRGLSSEQFF
TRBJ1-2 | many | TRBD1 | TRBV2 | TGTGCCAGCAGGGCCGGGACAGTCTATGGCTACACCTTC | CASRAGTVYGYTF
TRBJ2-5 | NA | TRBD2 | TRBV7-2 | TGTGCCAGCAGCTTGACTAGCGGGGGCCAAGAGACCCAGTACTTC | CASSLTSGGQETQYF
TRBJ2-1 | NA | TRBD2 | TRBV5-8 | TGTGCCAGCAGCTTTGGACTAGTCGGGAATGAGCAGTTCTTC | CASSFGLVGNEQFF
TRBJ1-5 | NA | NA | TRBV9 | TGTGCCAGCAGCGTACAGGGAAATCAGCCCCAGCATTTT | CASSVQGNQPQHF
TRBJ1-2 | NA | NA | TRBV7-2 | TGTGCCAGCAGTACCGGCCCAAGGGGGTATGGCTACACCTTC | CASSTGPRGYGYTF
TRBJ1-6 | NA | NA | TRBV4-3 | TGCGCCAGCAGCCAAGATGGGAGGCCCCTCCACTTT | CASSQDGRPLHF
TRBJ2-2 | NA | NA | TRBV15 | TGTGCCACCAGCAGAGATGTCGGGGTTGAGCTGTTTTTT | CATSRDVGVELFF
TRBJ2-1 | few | TRBD1 | TRBV10-3 | TGTGCCATCAATGACAGGGGGCGATTTAATGAGCAGTTCTTC | CAINDRGRFNEQFF
TRBJ1-4 | NA | NA | TRBV5-1 | TGCGCCAGCAGCCGGACAGCAGACGCAACTAATGAAAAACTGTTTTTT | CASSRTADATNEKLFF
TRBJ1-2 | NA | NA | TRBV6-1 | TGTGCCAGCAGCACAGGGCTCGACTATGGCTACACCTTC | CASSTGLDYGYTF
TRBJ2-7 | NA | TRBD2 | TRBV28 | TGTGCCAGCAGTCGACTAGCGGGACCCTACGAGCAGTACTTC | CASSRLAGPYEQYF
TRBJ2-1 | NA | NA | TRBV6-5 | TGTGCCAGCAGTCGGGGGAGCTCCTACAATGAGCAGTTCTTC | CASSRGSSYNEQFF
TRBJ2-7 | NA | NA | TRBV28 | TGTGCCAGCAGCACTCCAGGACAAGGTCGATGGGAGCAGTACTTC | CASSTPGQGRWEQYF
TRBJ2-3 | NA | TRBD2 | TRBV4-2 | TGTGCCAGCAGTCCAAGCGGGGGGGCCGTAGATACGCAGTATTTT | CASSPSGGAVDTQYF
TRBJ1-2 | NA | TRBD1 | TRBV28 | TGTGCCAGCAGTCCTACGGACAGGGCCGGCTACACCTTC | CASSPTDRAGYTF
TRBJ2-1 | NA | NA | TRBV9 | TGTGCCAGCAGCCCCGCAGGGGCAGTGAATGAGCAGTTCTTC | CASSPAGAVNEQFF
TRBJ1-1 | few | NA | TRBV5-6 | TGTGCCAGCAGCTTATGGGCTGGAAGTGAAGCTTTCTTT | CASSLWAGSEAFF
TRBJ2-3 | NA | TRBD2 | TRBV9 | TGTGCCAGCACCGGGGGGACTAGCACAGATACGCAGTATTTT | CASTGGTSTDTQYF
TRBJ2-5 | once | NA | TRBV19 | TGTGCCAGTAATTCAGGGGTTGATGAGACCCAGTACTTC | CASNSGVDETQYF
TRBJ1-2 | NA | TRBD1 | TRBV30 | TGTGCCTGGAGTAGAGGGTCGACAGGGAACTATGGCTACACCTTC | CAWSRGSTGNYGYTF
TRBJ2-3 | few | NA | TRBV7-3 | TGTGCCAGCAGCTTATATGGGCAGCCCACAGATACGCAGTATTTT | CASSLYGQPTDTQYF
TRBJ1-5 | NA | NA | TRBV28 | TGTGCCAGCAGACATCTCCGCCAGGATCAGCCCCAGCATTTT | CASRHLRQDQPQHF
TRBJ2-1 | NA | TRBD2 | TRBV7-2 | TGTGCCAGCAGCTTAAGACTAGCGGCCTACAATGAGCAGTTCTTC | CASSLRLAAYNEQFF
TRBJ1-1 | NA | NA | TRBV14 | TGTGCCAGCAGCCCTATTTTAACTGAAGCTTTCTTT | CASSPILTEAFF
TRBJ1-1 | NA | TRBD1 | TRBV7-6 | TGTGCCAGCAGAAGGACAGGGTTCGACACTGAAGCTTTCTTT | CASRRTGFDTEAFF
TRBJ1-1 | NA | NA | TRBV7-6 | TGTGCCAGCAGCTTGTGGCAGAACACTGAAGCTTTCTTT | CASSLWQNTEAFF
TRBJ2-2 | NA | TRBD2 | TRBV6-1 | TGTGCCAGCAGTGTCACCCGGGGACTAGCGGGACCCGGGGAGCTGTTTTTT | CASSVTRGLAGPGELFF